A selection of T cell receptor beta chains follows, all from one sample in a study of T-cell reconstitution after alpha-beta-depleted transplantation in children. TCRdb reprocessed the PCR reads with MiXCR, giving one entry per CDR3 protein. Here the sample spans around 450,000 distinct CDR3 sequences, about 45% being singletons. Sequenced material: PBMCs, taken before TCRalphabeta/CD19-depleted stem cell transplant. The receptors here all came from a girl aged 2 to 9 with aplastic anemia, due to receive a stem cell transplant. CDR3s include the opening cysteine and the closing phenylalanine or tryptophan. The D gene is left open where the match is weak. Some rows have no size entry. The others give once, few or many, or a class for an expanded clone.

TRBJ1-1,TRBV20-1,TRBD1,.,TGCAGTGCTAAAACAGGGGGCGCGGACACTGAAGCTTTCTTT,CSAKTGGADTEAFF
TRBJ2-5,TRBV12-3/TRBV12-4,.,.,TGTGCCAGCAGCATGAGAGAGACCCAGTACTTC,CASSMRETQYF
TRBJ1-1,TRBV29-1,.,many,TGCAGCGTTGGGGACCGACAGAACACTGAAGCTTTCTTT,CSVGDRQNTEAFF
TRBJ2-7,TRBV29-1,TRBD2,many,TGCAGCGTTGACGCCGGGACTAGCCTCTACGAGCAGTACTTC,CSVDAGTSLYEQYF
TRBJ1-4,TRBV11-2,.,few,TGTGCCAGCAGCTTGGAGGTTCCGGGGTATGAAAAACTGTTTTTT,CASSLEVPGYEKLFF
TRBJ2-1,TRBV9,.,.,TGTGCCCGCAGCGTAGGGGTAAGCGGCCTCTCCTACAATGAGCAGTTCTTC,CARSVGVSGLSYNEQFF
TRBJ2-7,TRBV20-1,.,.,TGCAGTGCTATTTCCGGGACCCAGTACTACGAGCAGTACTTC,CSAISGTQYYEQYF
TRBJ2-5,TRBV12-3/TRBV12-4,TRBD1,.,TGTGCCAGCAGTCGAACCCCGGGACAGCGACAAGAGACCCAGTACTTC,CASSRTPGQRQETQYF
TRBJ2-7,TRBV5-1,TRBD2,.,TGCGCCAGCAGCCGCGTTGGGACTAGCCTCGAGCAGTACTTC,CASSRVGTSLEQYF
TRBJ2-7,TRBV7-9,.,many,TGTGCCAGCAGCCCCCCGGAGACCGCTTCCTACGAGCAGTACTTC,CASSPPETASYEQYF
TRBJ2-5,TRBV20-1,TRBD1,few,TGCAGTGCGCCTAGCAGGGACAGCCAAGAGACCCAGTACTTC,CSAPSRDSQETQYF
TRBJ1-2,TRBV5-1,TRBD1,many,TGCGCCAGCAGCGATCCTCGACAGGGGTCGAACTATGGCTACACCTTC,CASSDPRQGSNYGYTF
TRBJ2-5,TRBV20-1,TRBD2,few,TGCAGTGCTAGAGATAGCGGGGCCCCCAGAGAGACCCAGTACTTC,CSARDSGAPRETQYF
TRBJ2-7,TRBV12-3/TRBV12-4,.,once,TGTGCCAGCACCCTGGACGGGTACGAGCAGTACTTC,CASTLDGYEQYF
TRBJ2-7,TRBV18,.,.,TGTGCCAGCTCAAAACAGGGCCTCTCCTACGAGCAGTACTTC,CASSKQGLSYEQYF
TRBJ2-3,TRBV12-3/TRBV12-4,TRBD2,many,TGTGCCAGCAGCCCCGGGACTAGGGACACAGATACGCAGTATTTT,CASSPGTRDTDTQYF
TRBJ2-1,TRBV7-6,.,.,TGTGCCAGCAGCTTAGATCTTAGCGGACCCTACAATGAGCAGTTCTTC,CASSLDLSGPYNEQFF
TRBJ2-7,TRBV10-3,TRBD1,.,TGTGCCATCACCCCAGAGGACAGGATCTACGAGCAGTACTTC,CAITPEDRIYEQYF
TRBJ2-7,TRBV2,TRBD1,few,TGTGCCAGCAGTGAACAGGGGGAGAACTACGAGCAGTACTTC,CASSEQGENYEQYF
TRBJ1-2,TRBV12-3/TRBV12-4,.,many,TGTGCCAGCAGCCGCGACCGGGGCTACACCTTC,CASSRDRGYTF
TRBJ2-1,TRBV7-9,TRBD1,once,TGTGCCAGCAGCTTAGGCCGGGACAGGAAGGACAATGAGCAGTTCTTC,CASSLGRDRKDNEQFF
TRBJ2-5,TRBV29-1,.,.,TGCAGCGCTGACATAAAAGAGACCCAGTACTTC,CSADIKETQYF
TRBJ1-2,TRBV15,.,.,TGTGCCACCAGCAGAGATCGGGGGACTGGCTATGGCTACACCTTC,CATSRDRGTGYGYTF
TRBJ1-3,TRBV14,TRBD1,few,TGTGCCAGCAGCCAACTTGGACAGGGAGGGTCTGGAAACACCATATATTTT,CASSQLGQGGSGNTIYF
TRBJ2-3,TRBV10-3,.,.,TGTGCCATCAGTGCGACAGGCCGAGGGGGTGCTAGCACAGATACGCAGTATTTT,CAISATGRGGASTDTQYF
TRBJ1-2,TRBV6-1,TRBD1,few,TGTGCCAGCAGTACGCCGGGACAGCTCCCCTATGGCTACACCTTC,CASSTPGQLPYGYTF
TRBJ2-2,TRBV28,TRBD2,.,TGTGCCAGCAGTCCTACAACAGGACTAGCGTCCTTACGGGACACCGGGGAGCTGTTTTTT,CASSPTTGLASLRDTGELFF
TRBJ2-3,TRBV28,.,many,TGTGCCAGCAATAAGGGGGAGGATCTACGCACAGATACGCAGTATTTT,CASNKGEDLRTDTQYF
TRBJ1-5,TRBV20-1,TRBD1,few,TGCAGTGCCTCTCTGTTGTGGACAGGGTATTCCGGAAATAGCAATCAGCCCCAGCATTTT,CSASLLWTGYSGNSNQPQHF
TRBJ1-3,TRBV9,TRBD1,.,TGTGCCAGCAGCGTAGCCCGGGGGGGCAGGGGGAGCTCTGGAAACACCATATATTTT,CASSVARGGRGSSGNTIYF
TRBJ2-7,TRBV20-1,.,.,TGCAGTGCTAGATGGGCAGGGATAACCTACGAGCAGTACTTC,CSARWAGITYEQYF
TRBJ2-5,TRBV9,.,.,TGTGCCAGCAGCGTAGGGTTAGCGCAAGAGACCCAGTACTTC,CASSVGLAQETQYF
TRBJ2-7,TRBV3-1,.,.,TGTGCCAGCCAGGACTATCTCTCCTACGAGCAGTACTTC,CASQDYLSYEQYF
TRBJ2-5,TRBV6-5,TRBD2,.,TGTGCCAGCAGTTACGCGAGCGGGGGGACAGAGACCCAGTACTTC,CASSYASGGTETQYF
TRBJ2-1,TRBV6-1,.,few,TGTGCCAGCAGTGAGGGACTGGGGGGGCCCTACAATGAGCAGTTCTTC,CASSEGLGGPYNEQFF
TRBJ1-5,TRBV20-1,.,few,TGCAGTGCTTGGGTTGGAGGGGTTGGCAATCAGCCCCAGCATTTT,CSAWVGGVGNQPQHF
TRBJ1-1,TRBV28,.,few,TGTGCCAGCAGTTTACACGGGCAGATGAACACTGAAGCTTTCTTT,CASSLHGQMNTEAFF
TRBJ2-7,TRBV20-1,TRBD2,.,TGCAGTGCTAGGCCCTGGGGGGGGGAAAGCTTCTCCTACGAGCAGTACTTC,CSARPWGGESFSYEQYF
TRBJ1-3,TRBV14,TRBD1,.,TGTGCCAGCAGCCTGACGGGACAGGGACTCTCAAACACCATATATTTT,CASSLTGQGLSNTIYF
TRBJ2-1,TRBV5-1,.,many,TGTGCCAGCAGCCTGGCAGGAGATGAGCAGTTCTTC,CASSLAGDEQFF
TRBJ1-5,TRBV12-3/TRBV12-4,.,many,TGTGCCAGCAAGTCATCTAGGGGCTCCAATCAGCCCCAGCATTTT,CASKSSRGSNQPQHF
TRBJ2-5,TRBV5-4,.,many,TGTGCCAGCAGCTACCTGATAGATCGCCAAGAGACCCAGTACTTC,CASSYLIDRQETQYF
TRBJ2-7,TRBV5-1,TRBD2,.,TGCGCCAGCAGCCCTAGGACTAGCCAACTCCACGAGCAGTACTTC,CASSPRTSQLHEQYF
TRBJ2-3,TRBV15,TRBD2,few,TGTGCCACCAGCGAGCGGGGGAACACAGATACGCAGTATTTT,CATSERGNTDTQYF
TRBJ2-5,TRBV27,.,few,TGTGCCAGCAGTTTATGGGAGACCCAGTACTTC,CASSLWETQYF
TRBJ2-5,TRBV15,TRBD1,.,TGTGCCACCAGCAGTGGGGACAGGGGACTCCAAGAGACCCAGTACTTC,CATSSGDRGLQETQYF
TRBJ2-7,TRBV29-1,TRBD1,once,TGCAGCGGCGGGACAGGAGACTACGAGCAGTACTTC,CSGGTGDYEQYF
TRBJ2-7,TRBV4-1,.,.,TGCGCCAGCAGCCAAGAGGACAACGACTACGAGCAGTACTTC,CASSQEDNDYEQYF
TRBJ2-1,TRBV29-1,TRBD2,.,TGCAGCTCTCGGCGGACTAGCGGCTTATACAATGAGCAGTTCTTC,CSSRRTSGLYNEQFF
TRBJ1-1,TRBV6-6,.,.,TGTGCCAGCAGTACTTTGGCGAACACTGAAGCTTTCTTT,CASSTLANTEAFF
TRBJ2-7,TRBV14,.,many,TGTGCCAGCAGCCGAATCCCCAGGCCCTACGAGCAGTACTTC,CASSRIPRPYEQYF
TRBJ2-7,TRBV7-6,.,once,TGTGCCAGCAGCTTAGGTGAGAACCCCGGGACTTGGTACTACGAGCAGTACTTC,CASSLGENPGTWYYEQYF
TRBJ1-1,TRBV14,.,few,TGTGCCAGCAGCCAGGGCTGGGAAGCTTTCTTT,CASSQGWEAFF
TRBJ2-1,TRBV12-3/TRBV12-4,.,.,TGTGCCAGCAGGGGGACTGGTTACAATGAGCAGCTCTTC,CASRGTGYNEQLF
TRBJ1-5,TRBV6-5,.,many,TGTGCCAGCGATTGGGGGGGGCAGCCCCAGCATTTT,CASDWGGQPQHF
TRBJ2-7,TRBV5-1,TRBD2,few,TGCGCCAGCAGCCCCCAGGTAGCGGGAGTAGGGGGCGAGCAGTACTTC,CASSPQVAGVGGEQYF
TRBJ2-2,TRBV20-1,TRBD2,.,TGCAGTGCTAGAAGGGCTAGCGGGACGAGCGGGGAGCTGTTTTTT,CSARRASGTSGELFF